This is a list of T cell receptor beta chains from one sample in a study of early T cells in non-severe SARS-CoV-2 infection. Via MiXCR, TCRdb re-called the 5' RACE reads, giving one row per CDR3 protein. The profile shows 75,000 to 80,000 distinct CDR3 sequences, about 16% of them singletons. The sequenced sample was whole blood. These receptors all stem from an adult who was a healthcare worker with PCR-confirmed SARS-CoV-2 infection or an uninfected control (not recorded which). The CDR3 runs from the conserved cysteine through the conserved F or W. Each record gives: D gene, J gene, clone size, CDR3 length, V gene, CDR3 protein, CDR3 DNA. The D gene is left open where the match is weak. The size field is filled for only some rows; it gives once, few, many or a size class.

NA | TRBJ2-7 | NA | 17 | TRBV7-8 | CASSLNPGPPTFYEQYF | TGTGCCAGCAGCTTGAACCCCGGGCCGCCAACCTTCTACGAGCAGTACTTC
TRBD1 | TRBJ2-1 | NA | 12 | TRBV11-2 | CASSGDRDEQFF | TGTGCCAGCAGCGGTGACAGGGATGAGCAGTTCTTC
NA | TRBJ1-2 | NA | 15 | TRBV7-8 | CASRPLGRGNEGYTF | TGTGCCAGCAGACCTCTTGGCCGGGGGAATGAGGGCTACACCTTC
NA | TRBJ2-7 | medium-sized | 15 | TRBV13 | CASSFRDGGSYEQYF | TGTGCCAGCAGCTTCCGGGACGGGGGCTCCTACGAGCAGTACTTC
NA | TRBJ2-6 | NA | 15 | TRBV5-4 | CASSLGPAGANVLTF | TGTGCCAGCAGCTTGGGTCCCGCTGGGGCCAACGTCCTGACTTTC
NA | TRBJ2-7 | few | 15 | TRBV7-3 | CASSLWGDTSYEQYF | TGTGCCAGCAGCTTATGGGGGGACACATCCTACGAGCAGTACTTC
NA | TRBJ1-1 | few | 14 | TRBV15 | CATSTIRGDTEAFF | TGTGCCACCAGCACCATCCGGGGGGACACTGAAGCTTTCTTT
NA | TRBJ1-5 | NA | 17 | TRBV7-8 | CASSQSDSLRADQPQHF | TGTGCCAGCAGCCAATCGGACAGTCTGAGAGCTGATCAGCCCCAGCATTTT
TRBD2 | TRBJ2-1 | NA | 15 | TRBV9 | CASSAPGLVLSEQFF | TGTGCCAGCAGCGCCCCGGGACTAGTGCTTTCGGAGCAGTTCTTC
NA | TRBJ1-1 | few | 12 | TRBV7-2 | CASSLGRTEAFF | TGTGCCAGCAGCTTAGGCCGGACTGAAGCTTTCTTT
TRBD1 | TRBJ2-7 | many | 13 | TRBV11-2 | CASSWGTGGNPYF | TGTGCCAGCAGCTGGGGGACAGGCGGTAACCCGTACTTC
TRBD1 | TRBJ1-2 | NA | 13 | TRBV7-2 | CASSFGQGNGYTF | TGTGCCAGCAGCTTTGGACAGGGTAATGGCTACACCTTC
TRBD1 | TRBJ2-3 | many | 14 | TRBV6-5 | CASSSTGVGDTQYF | TGTGCCAGCAGTTCGACAGGGGTCGGGGATACGCAGTATTTT
NA | TRBJ2-2 | few | 15 | TRBV7-2 | CASSLGQVSTGELFF | TGTGCCAGCAGCTTAGGGCAGGTATCCACCGGGGAGCTGTTTTTT
NA | TRBJ2-7 | few | 13 | TRBV6-2/TRBV6-3 | CASSAGQYYEQYF | TGTGCCAGCAGTGCCGGACAGTACTACGAGCAGTACTTC
NA | TRBJ1-1 | many | 13 | TRBV12-3/TRBV12-4 | CASSEAENTEAFF | TGTGCCAGCAGCGAGGCAGAGAACACTGAAGCTTTCTTT
TRBD2 | TRBJ2-7 | few | 18 | TRBV6-2/TRBV6-3 | CASSRVPGLAGRLWEQYF | TGTGCCAGCAGTCGCGTCCCGGGACTAGCGGGTCGTCTATGGGAGCAGTACTTC
NA | TRBJ1-2 | few | 15 | TRBV6-1 | CASSEIKSPREAYTF | TGTGCCAGCAGTGAGATTAAGTCACCGCGAGAGGCCTACACCTTC
NA | TRBJ2-3 | NA | 13 | TRBV7-2 | CASSLTRENTQYF | TGTGCCAGCAGCTTAACGCGGGAAAATACGCAGTATTTT
NA | TRBJ2-3 | NA | 17 | TRBV7-9 | CASSLAIIGEFTDTQYF | TGTGCCAGCAGCTTAGCGATCATAGGGGAGTTCACAGATACGCAGTATTTT
TRBD2 | TRBJ2-7 | NA | 17 | TRBV5-1 | CASSPQAGLATSYVQYF | TGCGCCAGCAGCCCCCAGGCGGGACTAGCGACATCCTACGTGCAGTACTTC
NA | TRBJ2-5 | few | 11 | TRBV7-2 | CASSLQGTQYF | TGTGCCAGCAGCTTACAGGGGACCCAGTACTTC
TRBD2 | TRBJ2-7 | NA | 16 | TRBV4-3 | CASSQDMSGRSYEQYF | TGCGCCAGCAGCCAAGATATGAGCGGGAGATCCTACGAGCAGTACTTC
TRBD1 | TRBJ2-7 | many | 15 | TRBV5-1 | CASSLGTGAAYEQYF | TGCGCCAGCAGCTTGGGGACAGGGGCCGCCTACGAGCAGTACTTC
NA | TRBJ1-3 | few | 14 | TRBV28 | CASSFQVSGNTIYF | TGTGCCAGCAGTTTCCAGGTCTCTGGAAACACCATATATTTT
NA | TRBJ1-4 | few | 15 | TRBV2 | CASSEMGGTHEKLFF | TGTGCCAGCAGTGAAATGGGGGGGACCCACGAAAAACTGTTTTTT
NA | TRBJ2-1 | many | 13 | TRBV6-4 | CASSEGTTDEQFF | TGTGCCAGCAGTGAAGGGACAACGGATGAGCAGTTCTTC
NA | TRBJ2-4 | few | 14 | TRBV21-1 | CASRKQGAKNIQYF | TGTGCCAGCAGAAAACAGGGAGCCAAAAACATTCAGTACTTC
NA | TRBJ1-2 | NA | 12 | TRBV7-3 | CASSSDLGGYTF | TGTGCCAGCAGCTCGGACCTAGGCGGCTACACCTTC
NA | TRBJ2-3 | NA | 18 | TRBV11-2 | CASSRRLGSGTTTDTQYF | TGTGCCAGCAGCCGCCGACTGGGGAGCGGGACAACCACAGATACGCAGTATTTT
TRBD1 | TRBJ1-5 | few | 15 | TRBV5-6 | CASSSDRGRNQPQHF | TGTGCCAGCAGCTCCGACAGGGGTAGGAATCAGCCCCAGCATTTT
TRBD2 | TRBJ2-3 | many | 15 | TRBV4-2 | CASSPGGGGTDTQYF | TGTGCCAGCAGCCCGGGCGGCGGGGGGACAGATACGCAGTATTTT
NA | TRBJ1-5 | few | 15 | TRBV27 | CASSATVRGNQPQHF | TGTGCCAGCAGTGCGACGGTCCGTGGGAATCAGCCCCAGCATTTT
TRBD1 | TRBJ2-7 | NA | 14 | TRBV6-6 | CASILHGTGREQYF | TGTGCCAGCATTTTACATGGGACAGGGCGCGAGCAGTACTTC
NA | TRBJ1-2 | few | 12 | TRBV7-9 | CASSLEPPGYTF | TGTGCCAGCAGCCTAGAGCCCCCGGGCTACACCTTC